This TCR beta chain is drawn from a study of response to subunit inactivated influenza vaccine. General observations from the study: It was the authors' suggestion that each seasonal influenza vaccination recruits few new T cells.

Via MiXCR, TCRdb re-called the RT-PCR reads, giving one row per CDR3 protein. The sample has about 700,000 distinct CDR3 sequences; approximately 14% are singletons. Trimming left V 2 bases short and J 5 bases short, with 13 bases between. The germline V gene has CDR1 SGHTA and CDR2 FQGNSA. The CDR3 sequence is 15 residues long. As concerns this clonotype: Its antigen is unknown.

This clonotype was sampled from a man in his forties or fifties who received an inactivated influenza vaccine. The sequencing here drew on PBMCs from blood, taken 11 to 12 days after vaccination. The chain uses TRBV7-2 and TRBJ2-1, with TRBD2 as a possible D gene (5 bases). The CDR3 sequence: CASSLSPSGNNEQFF. The CDR3 DNA sequence: TGTGCCAGCAGCTTATCGCCCAGCGGAAACAATGAGCAGTTCTTC.